The 13 T cell receptor beta chains given below trace back to one sample, sequenced in a study of T cell changes during pregnancy in multiple sclerosis. The protocol was immunoSEQ multiplex PCR, while the TCRdb copy is restricted to in-frame clones and leaves out a portion. Here the sample spans 60,000 to 75,000 clones, just under 95% being singletons. This specimen consisted of peripheral blood, obtained in the second trimester of pregnancy. All receptors derive from a female donor with multiple sclerosis, enrolled in a pregnancy study.

The genes are TRBV5-6 and TRBJ1-2, with 11 bases fitting TRBD1. Germline CDR1 reads SGHDT; CDR2 reads YYEEEE. This CDR3 comprises 15 residues. V gave up 4 bases and J gave up 7 bases; unmatched junction bases: 9. The chain's CDR3 is CASSLRTGGWGGYTF. CDR3 nucleotide sequence: TGTGCCAGCAGCCTGAGGACAGGGGGCTGGGGTGGCTACACCTTC.

J is TRBJ2-3 and V is TRBV30; unclear D gene. The V and J ends lost 6 bases and 0 bases respectively, with 13 bases between them. Germline V gene sequence: CDR1 GTSNPN, CDR2 SVGIG (reference sequence). There are 14 residues in the CDR3. The CDR3 bases are TGTGCCTGCAAGCGAGGAGCTAGCACAGATACGCAGTATTTT. This codes for CACKRGASTDTQYF. Together with reference TRBV30 and TRBJ2-3, the CDR3 gives the full variable domain: SQTIHQWPATLVQPVGSPLSLECTVEGTSNPNLYWYRQAAGRGLQLLFYSVGIGQISSEVPQNLSASRPQDRQFILSSKKLLLSDSGFYLCACKRGASTDTQYFGPGTRLTVL.

The chain has TRBV4-1 and TRBJ2-1; tentative D call: TRBD2 (7 bases). The CDR3 is 18 residues long. Trimming cost V 4 bases and J 2 bases, with 21 bases left between them. The germline V gene encodes CDR1 MGHRA and CDR2 YSYEKL. The CDR3 loop is CASSLLLRGGPPYNEQFF. CDR3 bases: TGCGCCAGCAGCCTTCTCCTGAGGGGGGGCCCTCCCTACAATGAGCAGTTCTTC.

Written as DNA, the CDR3 is TGTGCCAGCAGTTACGGAGGGAGGGCTCGAGAGCAGTACTTC. It yields the protein CASSYGGRAREQYF. The V gene is TRBV6-5, the J gene TRBJ2-7, with TRBD2 matching over 7 bases. The germline V gene encodes CDR1 MNHEY and CDR2 SVGAGI. CDR3 length equals 14 residues. The ends lost 2 bases at V and 7 bases at J; junction bases unmatched: 8.

The CDR3 is CASSPPAPAGEYF. The CDR3 coding sequence is TGTGCCAGCAGCCCACCGGCGCCAGCAGGGGAGTACTTC. The chain has TRBV7-2 and TRBJ2-5; the D gene is possibly TRBD1 (6 bases). V was cut by 5 bases and J by 12 bases, with 19 bases left in between. Germline-derived CDR1 and CDR2 are SGHTA and FQGNSA. The CDR3 runs 13 residues.

This clone was seen just once. The chain carries TRBV27 and TRBJ2-1; TRBD2 matches at 9 bases. J lost 12 bases, V lost 7 bases, and 13 bases had no gene match. CDR3 length equals 14 residues. Germline V gives CDR1 MNHEY, CDR2 SMNVEV (reference sequence). The CDR3 DNA follows: TGTGCCAGCATCACCGGGACTAGCCGCTTGGCGCAGTTCTTC. It specifies CASITGTSRLAQFF.

This chain links TRBV5-1 with TRBJ1-1; no reliable D call. Looked up from germline, CDR1 is SGHRS and CDR2 is YFSETQ. This CDR3 is 13 amino acids long. Trimming removed 0 bases at V and 3 bases at J, with 6 bases between. The DNA of the CDR3 is TGCGCCAGCAGCTTGGCCCCAGACACTGAAGCTTTCTTT. Amino acid sequence: CASSLAPDTEAFF.

The sample holds one count of this clone. V gene TRBV7-8 combines with J gene TRBJ2-7; the match to TRBD2 covers 7 bases. CDR1 SGHVS and CDR2 FQNEAQ come from the germline V gene. This CDR3 is 15 amino acids long. Trimming took 1 base from V and 2 from J; bases not matched to a gene: 5. The CDR3 reads CASSLVLRGAYEQYF. In DNA form, the CDR3 reads TGTGCCAGCAGCTTAGTCCTCCGGGGGGCCTACGAGCAGTACTTC.

The J gene is TRBJ1-5, the V gene TRBV10-3; no clear D gene. CDR3 size: 16 residues. The V and J ends lost 2 bases and 0 bases respectively, with 11 bases between them. Germline assignment: CDR1 ENHRY and CDR2 SYGVKD. DNA for the CDR3: TGTGCCATCAGTGAGGACGTACAGTCTAGCAATCAGCCCCAGCATTTT. Translated, it gives CAISEDVQSSNQPQHF.

The chain has TRBV5-1 and TRBJ2-7, with 7 bases matching TRBD2. The length of the CDR3 is 14 residues. V gave up 1 base and J gave up 0 bases; unmatched junction bases: 1. The germline V gene has CDR1 SGHRS and CDR2 YFSETQ. CDR3 bases: TGCGCCAGCAGCTTGTGGGAGGGCTCCTACGAGCAGTACTTC. Protein: CASSLWEGSYEQYF.

CDR3 in DNA: TGTGCCAGCAGTTTAACTGTCTCTGGAAACACCATATATTTT. Protein: CASSLTVSGNTIYF. This chain uses TRBV28 with TRBJ1-3; D remains unclear. Germline CDR1 reads MDHEN; CDR2 reads SYDVKM. The CDR3 is made up of 14 amino acids. The germline V and J ends were trimmed by 2 bases and 0 bases, with 5 bases remaining between them.

The chain employs TRBV28 and TRBJ1-6; the D gene is possibly TRBD1 (6 bases). The germline V and J ends were trimmed by 3 bases and 8 bases, with 17 bases remaining between them. Germline loops: CDR1 MDHEN, CDR2 SYDVKM. This CDR3 has 16 residues. CDR3 DNA: TGTGCCAGCAGTTTCCCAGTTTGGACAGAAGATTCACCCCTCCACTTT. Protein: CASSFPVWTEDSPLHF.

The V and J genes are TRBV18 and TRBJ2-1; D is possibly TRBD2 (6 bases). The ends were cut back, 0 bases at V and 12 bases at J, with 12 bases in the middle. Germline assignment: CDR1 KGHSH and CDR2 LQKENI. The CDR3 covers 13 residues. In nucleotides, the CDR3 is TGTGCCAGCTCACCACCAGTGGGGACTGGGCAGTTCTTC. Protein: CASSPPVGTGQFF.